A single sample gave rise to the 9 T cell receptor beta chains below, sequenced in a study of control samples from healthy donors and cancer patients. The assay was immunoSEQ multiplex PCR, and TCRdb's table has in-frame clones only and misses some. The data show more than 85,000 clones, about 91% seen once. Sequencing used blood. The receptors stem from a woman under 30 in good health.

The V gene is TRBV3-1 (or the pseudogene TRBV3-2), the J gene TRBJ2-1, with D possibly being TRBD1 or TRBD2 (5 bases each). Germline CDR1 LGHDT, CDR2 YNNKEL (reference sequence). The V and J ends lost 0 bases and 10 bases respectively, with 10 bases between them. This CDR3 is built from 13 residues. The CDR3 region has the DNA TGTGCCAGCAGCCAAGATATCGGGGACGAGCAGTTCTTC. This gives the protein CASSQDIGDEQFF.

This clone was picked up a small number of times. This sequence joins TRBV20-1 and TRBJ1-5, with D possibly TRBD1 on 6 matching bases. This CDR3 comprises 11 residues. Trimming shortened V by 5 bases and J by 5 bases, and 7 bases separated the two germline ends. Germline lookup yields CDR1 DFQATT and CDR2 SNEGSKA (reference sequence). CDR3: CSAEGDQPQHF. CDR3 nucleotides: TGCAGTGCTGAGGGGGATCAGCCCCAGCATTTT.

The chain uses TRBV12-3 or TRBV12-4 and TRBJ2-5; no definite D call. V was trimmed by 6 bases and J by 5 bases, leaving 13 bases between them. This CDR3 is built from 13 residues. DNA of the CDR3: TGTGCCAGCAGCTCGTACCGCCTGGAGACCCAGTACTTC. This codes for CASSSYRLETQYF.

With respect to this clone: The junction departs from the called germline gene at one end, perhaps through a read error. CDR3 DNA sequence: TGTGCCAGCATGGGGACAGGGTTCGTTCTTTTT. Translating gives CASMGTGFVLF. V is TRBV2 and J is TRBJ1-5; 9 nucleotides match TRBD1. In germline, CDR1 is SNHLY, CDR2 FYNNEI. The CDR3 totals 11 residues.

The rearrangement uses TRBV28 and TRBJ1-3; the D is unclear. Germline loops: CDR1 MDHEN, CDR2 SYDVKM. Trimming stripped 2 bases from V and 1 base from J, with 6 bases between. The CDR3 runs 14 residues. CDR3 sequence: CASSLTGSGNTIYF. The CDR3 DNA reads TGTGCCAGCAGTTTAACGGGGTCTGGAAACACCATATATTTT.

This clone was counted a few times. The chain couples TRBV21-1 to TRBJ2-1; the D call TRBD1 from the table was never checked on the DNA. TRBV21-1 is annotated as a pseudogene. This CDR3 comprises 12 residues. The CDR3 reads CASCPAYNEQFF. The CDR3 DNA is TGTGCCAGCTGCCCAGCCTACAATGAGCAGTTCTTC.

The rearrangement joins TRBV7-7 to TRBJ2-7; D remains ambiguous. This CDR3 has 13 residues. V was trimmed by 2 bases and J by 1 base, leaving 6 bases between them. CDR1 and CDR2 from the germline V gene are SSHAT and FNYEAQ (reference sequence). The CDR3, as DNA: TGTGCCAGCAGCTTACAGCCATCCTACGAGCAGTACTTC. Its translation: CASSLQPSYEQYF.

The rearrangement links TRBV18 to TRBJ1-2; possibly TRBD1 for D (6 bases). Per the germline V gene, CDR1 is KGHSH and CDR2 is LQKENI. The CDR3 is made up of 15 amino acids. Trimming cost V 3 bases and J 3 bases, with 14 bases left between them. The CDR3 loop reads CASSPLRGPYYGYTF. The CDR3 nucleotides read TGTGCCAGCTCACCTCTCCGGGGGCCGTACTATGGCTACACCTTC.

This chain connects TRBV28 to TRBJ2-2; no definite D call. The germline V gene encodes CDR1 MDHEN and CDR2 SYDVKM. The V end was cut by 3 bases, the J end by 2 bases, with 10 bases between. This CDR3 has 15 residues. CDR3: CASSFDPLNTGELFF. The CDR3 region has the DNA TGTGCCAGCAGTTTCGACCCCTTAAACACCGGGGAGCTGTTTTTT. Full variable domain (missing parts from reference TRBV28 and TRBJ2-2): DVKVTQSSRYLVKRTGEKVFLECVQDMDHENMFWYRQDPGLGLRLIYFSYDVKMKEKGDIPEGYSVSREKKERFSLILESASTNQTSMYLCASSFDPLNTGELFFGEGSRLTVL.